One sample yielded the 11 T cell receptor beta chains listed below, sequenced in a study of T cell responses to AZD1222 COVID-19 vaccine. Produced via immunoSEQ multiplex PCR; TCRdb's table is partial and in-frame only. The sample records about 86,000 clones, about nine tenths being singletons. The material sequenced was peripheral blood, taken on day 0 of AZD1222 vaccination. These TCRs come from an adult in good health.

The CDR3 loop reads CASSRQGSTYNEQFF. The DNA of the CDR3 is TGTGCCAGCAGTCGACAGGGGTCCACCTACAATGAGCAGTTCTTC. The chain is built from TRBV2 and TRBJ2-1; TRBD1 agrees at 8 bases. CDR1 is SNHLY, CDR2 FYNNEI, per germline. V was clipped by 5 bases and J by 2 bases; unmatched bases: 5. There are 15 residues in the CDR3.

The CDR3 spells CASSLLMLGSSYEQYF. The CDR3 DNA follows: TGTGCCAGCAGCTTACTTATGCTAGGCTCTTCCTACGAGCAGTACTTC. The gene calls are TRBV7-9 and TRBJ2-7; D remains unclear. The CDR3 has 16 amino acids. The V gene's germline CDR1 is SEHNR and CDR2 FQNEAQ (reference sequence). Trimming left V 2 bases short and J 1 base short, with 15 bases between.

The chain links TRBV15 to TRBJ2-1; a weak D match, TRBD2 (6 bases). The V and J ends lost 3 bases and 2 bases respectively, with 14 bases between them. The CDR3 contains 16 residues. Germline lookup yields CDR1 LNHNV and CDR2 YYDKDF (reference sequence). This CDR3 reads CATSRDPGLAYNEQFF. In DNA form, the CDR3 reads TGTGCCACCAGCAGGGACCCGGGACTGGCCTACAATGAGCAGTTCTTC.

The gene calls are TRBV7-2 and TRBJ1-3; a possible D gene is TRBD1 (5 bases). The CDR3 sequence is 16 residues long. Deletions cut 4 bases from V and 0 bases from J, with 13 bases between. Germline lookup yields CDR1 SGHTA and CDR2 FQGNSA. CDR3 in amino acids: CASSSATVYSGNTIYF. CDR3 DNA: TGTGCCAGCAGCTCAGCGACAGTTTACTCTGGAAACACCATATATTTT.

This chain joins TRBV29-1 and TRBJ1-2; 8 nucleotides line up with TRBD1. The CDR3 totals 15 residues. The germline gives CDR1 SQVTM, CDR2 ANQGSEA. V gave up 4 bases and J gave up 4 bases; unmatched junction bases: 11. The CDR3 DNA is TGCAGCGTTGGGACGACAGGGGCAGTGGGCTATGGCTACACCTTC. Translation gives CSVGTTGAVGYGYTF.

J is TRBJ2-2 and V is TRBV12-3 or TRBV12-4; no definite D call. The V and J ends lost 8 bases and 0 bases respectively, with 7 bases between them. The CDR3 is 13 amino acids. The CDR3 bases are TGTGCCAGCGACGGGCCGAACACCGGGGAGCTGTTTTTT. Amino acid sequence: CASDGPNTGELFF.

The chain recombines TRBV2 with TRBJ2-7; either TRBD1 or TRBD2 may supply D (7 bases each). Germline CDR1 and CDR2: SNHLY and FYNNEI. Trimming took off 5 bases at V and 4 bases at J, with 18 bases between the two ends. The CDR3 has 15 residues. The CDR3 loop is CASSLQGGGRYEQYF. The CDR3 nucleotides are TGTGCCAGCAGTCTCCAGGGAGGGGGCAGGTACGAGCAGTACTTC.

V usage is TRBV3-1 (or the pseudogene TRBV3-2) and J usage is TRBJ2-3; 12 nucleotides line up with TRBD2. CDR1 and CDR2 (germline): LGHDT, YNNKEL (reference sequence). Trimming removed 4 bases from V and 3 bases from J; junction bases left unmatched: 5. There are 16 residues in the CDR3. The CDR3 loop reads CASSPTSGGHTDTQYF. Here the CDR3 DNA reads TGTGCCAGCAGCCCAACTAGCGGGGGGCATACAGATACGCAGTATTTT.

This clone was seen a few times. The chain employs TRBV7-8 and TRBJ2-2; D not certain. V was pared by 2 bases and J by 5 bases, with 9 bases between. CDR3 length: 14 amino acids. Per germline, CDR1 SGHVS and CDR2 FQNEAQ. CDR3 DNA: TGTGCCAGCAGCTTATGGGGTCAGACCGGGGAGCTGTTTTTT. It translates to CASSLWGQTGELFF.

This sequence joins TRBV7-8 and TRBJ1-5, with D unresolved. V lost 4 bases, J lost 9 bases, and 13 bases lay in between. The CDR3 loop spans 13 amino acids. Germline V gene data show CDR1 as SGHVS and CDR2 as FQNEAQ. The CDR3 region is CASSSSDLTPQHF. In DNA, the CDR3 is TGTGCCAGCAGCTCCAGTGATCTCACGCCCCAGCATTTT.

This clone was counted once. The V and J genes are TRBV4-1 and TRBJ2-1, with D hard to call. From germline, CDR1 is MGHRA and CDR2 YSYEKL. This CDR3 is built from 13 residues. Trimming took off 6 bases at V and 5 bases at J, with 11 bases between the two ends. The CDR3 here is CASSGRHDNEQFF. The CDR3 region has the DNA TGCGCCAGCAGTGGCAGACATGACAATGAGCAGTTCTTC.